This paragraph covers one T cell receptor (beta chain) sequence. Its antigen is still unknown. Other DNA variants within this sample encode the same CDR3. The assay was immunoSEQ multiplex PCR, and TCRdb's table has in-frame clones only and misses some. The sample yields over 4,500 clones, about 67% seen once. These data are taken from a study of lymphopenia after photon versus proton radiotherapy. Study observations and caveats: Only patients who died were analyzed for survival; proton advantage is unproven. Under photons, naive T cells and diversity fell while effector/memory populations rose. Post-nadir diversity loss with photons came from oligoclonal expansion, particularly CD8+ Temra cells. Post-nadir TCR diversity decline inversely tracked overall survival among those who died.

This receptor was obtained from an elderly man with esophageal cancer. The sequenced sample was peripheral blood, obtained from a patient treated with proton-based radiotherapy.

DNA of the CDR3: TGCGCCAGCAGCCAAACCGACAGGGGGAATCAGCCCCAGCATTTT. This codes for CASSQTDRGNQPQHF. This chain joins TRBV4-1 and TRBJ1-5, with 9 nucleotides matching TRBD1. J was trimmed by 4 bases and V by 2 bases; bases with no gene match: 3. Germline values: CDR1 MGHRA, CDR2 YSYEKL. This CDR3 has 15 amino acids.